The TCR beta chain described here comes from a study of blood T cell repertoires in COVID-19. At the level of the study: Both acute and convalescent COVID-19 samples were obtained from the United States, Italy and Spain. Sources were T cells, B-cell-depleted T cells, or PBMCs; the material itself was cDNA or gDNA.

This clone was detected a few times. In the original workflow: Amplified reference gene primers provided the basis for estimating nucleated cell counts. The data were produced by immunoSEQ multiplex PCR, yet TCRdb's version contains in-frame clones alone and is incomplete. V, J and clone size are those of that table, while D and trimming were read from the DNA. The data contain 240,000 or so clones, 86% of them singletons. This TCR was sampled from a man aged 55-75 years with acute or convalescent COVID-19. The sequencing input was peripheral blood.

For the CDR3, the DNA is TGTGCCAGCAGCCAGCTACCCGGGACAGGGGAGCGGGGCTACACCTTC. Translating gives CASSQLPGTGERGYTF. The chain links TRBV3-1 (or the pseudogene TRBV3-2) to TRBJ1-2, with 10 bases identical to TRBD1. J gave up 8 bases and V 3 bases, and 12 bases lay outside the gene matches. This CDR3 is built from 16 residues. Germline V gene lookup returns CDR1 LGHDT and CDR2 YNNKEL (reference sequence).